This T cell receptor beta chain was obtained from a study of OX40 agonist ivuxolimab in advanced cancers. Comment on this clone: What it binds is not known.

CDR3 length: 13 amino acids. Germline V lookup: CDR1 SNHLY, CDR2 FYNNEI. The V gene lost 3 bases and the J gene lost 0 bases, with 6 bases spanning the gap. Study findings and constraints: There were, on average, more expanded clones in CD8+ T cells than in CD4+. Compared with others, partial responders at 0.1-3.0 mg/kg displayed clonal expansion among the lowest.

The protocol was immunoSEQ multiplex PCR, while the TCRdb copy is restricted to in-frame clones and leaves out a portion. The repertoire holds around 46,000 clones, with roughly four fifths as singletons. The chain is built from TRBV2 and TRBJ2-7; no firm D call. The sample here was CD4+ or CD8+ T cells sorted from blood, taken in a trial of the OX40 agonist ivuxolimab. This TCR derives from an adult with an advanced solid tumor such as melanoma, head and neck, liver or kidney cancer. In DNA, the CDR3 is TGTGCCAGCAGTGAGAGGAGCTCCTACGAGCAGTACTTC. The encoded protein is CASSERSSYEQYF.